This T cell receptor (beta chain) appears in the sequencing data of a study of cytomegalovirus exposure and HLA in healthy donors. The study ran its PCR with 60 Vbeta and 13 Jbeta primers. TCRdb's table, derived via immunoSEQ multiplex PCR, lists solely in-frame clones and lacks some. The table records under 200,000 clones, 80% to 90% of them present only once. V trimming: 6 bases; J trimming: 2 bases; junction bases outside the gene matches: 5. Germline lookup yields CDR1 WSHSY and CDR2 SAAADI. The CDR3 totals 14 residues. Sequences were obtained from PBMCs. The sequence came from a young man in good health and CMV-seropositive. The rearrangement joins TRBV10-2 to TRBJ1-1; 8 bases map to TRBD1. CDR3 nucleotides: TGCGCCAGCAGGCCCGGGACAGGTAACACTGAAGCTTTCTTT. Translating it yields CASRPGTGNTEAFF.